The text below deals with one T cell receptor (beta chain). What it binds is not known. V was clipped by 1 base and J by 1 base, with 10 bases between them. Germline V gives CDR1 LGHNA, CDR2 YNFKEQ. The CDR3 sequence is 16 residues long. Using immunoSEQ multiplex PCR, the repertoire was profiled, and TCRdb retains in-frame clones only, with some absent. Counted here are 62,000 or so clones, under 95% occurring once; the ten biggest clones make up roughly 5.1%. This entry is derived from a study of OX40 agonist ivuxolimab in advanced cancers. The wider study: Every 2 weeks, patients received ivuxolimab intravenously, dosed at 0.01 to 10 mg/kg. Study conclusions and caveats: At doses 0.1 to 3.0 mg/kg, CD4+ and CD8+ clones expanded. Expanded clones were, on average, more numerous among CD8+ T cells than CD4+. Normalized T-cell clonal expansion was also low in a subset of nonresponders.

The rearrangement joins TRBV4-2 to TRBJ2-2, with unresolved D. Specimen: CD4+ or CD8+ T cells sorted from blood, collected in a trial of the OX40 agonist ivuxolimab. This receptor was identified in an adult with an advanced solid tumor such as melanoma, head and neck, liver or kidney cancer. The CDR3: CASSQGLAVNTGELFF. In DNA, the CDR3 is TGTGCCAGCAGCCAAGGTTTGGCGGTGAACACCGGGGAGCTGTTTTTT.